Following are 26 T cell receptor beta chains from one sample sequenced in a study of shared clonotypes between healthy human individuals. Clones were sequenced by immunoSEQ multiplex PCR, and TCRdb holds only the in-frame ones, with some missing. Counted here are 2 million to 2.5 million clones, more than 90% occurring once; the ten biggest clones make up about 0.13%. The sequenced sample consisted of naive CD4+ T cells sorted from blood. Subset defined: CD45RA+ positively selected. All receptors come from a man between 18 and 29 years old in good health.

The chain carries TRBV7-9 and TRBJ1-2; D remains unclear. There are 13 residues in the CDR3. Germline CDR1 and CDR2: SEHNR and FQNEAQ (reference sequence). Trimming stripped 1 base from V and 5 bases from J, with 8 bases between. As DNA, the CDR3 is TGTGCCAGCAGCTTAGACGCAGAATATGGCTACACCTTC. Translation: CASSLDAEYGYTF.

With regard to this clone: Other DNA sequences in the same sample also yield this CDR3. V and J are TRBV11-2 and TRBJ2-2; D gene unclear. This CDR3 spans 12 amino acids. CDR1 is SGHAT and CDR2 is FQNNGV in the germline V gene. Deletions cut 1 base from V and 9 bases from J, with 6 bases between. CDR3 amino acids: CASSLGRWELFF. The CDR3, as DNA: TGTGCCAGCAGCTTAGGACGTTGGGAGCTGTTTTTT.

Comment on this clone: The sample contains more than one DNA sequence encoding this CDR3. The chain joins TRBV30 to TRBJ2-3, with TRBD2 matching 7 bases. CDR1 and CDR2 from the germline V gene are GTSNPN and SVGIG (reference sequence). V dropped 0 bases and J dropped 1; count of bases not matched to a gene: 1. The CDR3 is 14 amino acids. CDR3 DNA sequence: TGTGCCTGGAGTGTAACTAGCGGCACAGATACGCAGTATTTT. It encodes CAWSVTSGTDTQYF.

V usage is TRBV4-3 and J usage is TRBJ2-6; D is possibly TRBD1 (6 bases). CDR1 and CDR2 (germline): LGHNA, YSLEER. The V and J ends lost 3 bases and 0 bases respectively, with 12 bases between them. The CDR3 sequence is 17 residues long. DNA of the CDR3: TGCGCCAGCAGCCAGACAGGTCTACCCTCTGGGGCCAACGTCCTGACTTTC. Translation gives CASSQTGLPSGANVLTF.

The chain carries TRBV9 and TRBJ2-7, with D tentatively TRBD2 (6 bases). Germline V gene sequence: CDR1 SGDLS, CDR2 YYNGEE. CDR3 length: 15 residues. V dropped 2 bases and J dropped 7 bases, with 19 bases sitting between them. This chain's CDR3 is CASSVYSEGAGEQYF. CDR3 DNA: TGTGCCAGCAGCGTTTACAGCGAAGGGGCGGGGGAGCAGTACTTC.

This clone was counted once. V is TRBV5-4 and J is TRBJ2-7; 7 bases match TRBD1. Unmatched junction bases numbered 9, after V lost 4 bases and J lost 5 bases. The CDR3 extends over 14 amino acids. Germline V gene data show CDR1 as SGHNT and CDR2 as YYREEE (reference sequence). CDR3 DNA: TGTGCCAGCAGCCGCATCGGGACAGAGGACGAGCAGTACTTC. Its protein is CASSRIGTEDEQYF.

This chain joins TRBV2 and TRBJ2-2, with 11 bases lining up with TRBD1. Germline CDR1 and CDR2: SNHLY and FYNNEI. V shed 5 bases and J 6 bases; nucleotides not matched to a gene: 5. CDR3 length equals 15 residues. The CDR3: CASSHRDRGAGELFF. In nucleotides, the CDR3 is TGTGCCAGCAGTCACCGGGACAGGGGGGCCGGGGAGCTGTTTTTT.

The J gene is TRBJ1-5, the V gene TRBV11-2, with D possibly matching TRBD1 (5 bases). Germline CDR1 reads SGHAT; CDR2 reads FQNNGV. Trimming took off 1 base at V and 4 bases at J, with 11 bases between the two ends. The CDR3 is made up of 15 amino acids. The chain's CDR3 is CASSLGTTANQPQHF. In nucleotides, the CDR3 is TGTGCCAGCAGCTTAGGAACGACAGCTAATCAGCCCCAGCATTTT.

The chain couples TRBV5-1 to TRBJ1-2; 10 bases agree with TRBD1. Germline CDR1 SGHRS, CDR2 YFSETQ. Trimming cost V 4 bases and J 3 bases; bases outside gene matches: 6. CDR3 length: 15 amino acids. As DNA, the CDR3 is TGCGCCAGCAGCACCTCGACAGGGGGCGACTATGGCTACACCTTC. As protein: CASSTSTGGDYGYTF.

Here the CDR3 reads CATSRSDTQYF. DNA for the CDR3: TGTGCCACCAGCAGATCAGATACGCAGTATTTT. The J gene is TRBJ2-3, the V gene TRBV15; D is undetermined. V dropped 2 bases and J dropped 4 bases, with 1 base sitting between them. Germline CDR1 reads LNHNV; CDR2 reads YYDKDF (reference sequence). This CDR3 is 11 amino acids long.

This clone came up once. Other DNA sequences in the sample encode the same CDR3. The V call is TRBV7-9, the J call TRBJ2-2; D call uncertain. Germline-derived CDR1 and CDR2 are SEHNR and FQNEAQ (reference sequence). The V gene lost 5 bases and the J gene lost 1 base, with 11 bases spanning the gap. The CDR3 is 15 amino acids. In DNA form, the CDR3 reads TGTGCCAGCAGCCTCGGCGGCCTGAACACCGGGGAGCTGTTTTTT. Translated: CASSLGGLNTGELFF.

V usage is TRBV5-6 and J usage is TRBJ1-1; D gene uncertain. CDR1 and CDR2 (germline): SGHDT, YYEEEE. This CDR3 comprises 13 residues. Trimming removed 2 bases at V and 3 bases at J, with 8 bases between. Here the CDR3 reads CASSLTRYTEAFF. CDR3 DNA: TGTGCCAGCAGCTTAACCCGTTACACTGAAGCTTTCTTT.

J is TRBJ2-5 and V is TRBV7-9, with D possibly matching TRBD1 (7 bases). The V gene's germline CDR1 is SEHNR and CDR2 FQNEAQ (reference sequence). The CDR3 runs to 14 residues. Trimming stripped 5 bases from V and 1 base from J, with 11 bases between. CDR3: CASSRGTAQETQYF. DNA for the CDR3: TGTGCCAGCAGCCGCGGGACAGCCCAAGAGACCCAGTACTTC.

The chain carries TRBV18 and TRBJ2-2; 10 positions agree with TRBD1. The germline V gene has CDR1 KGHSH and CDR2 LQKENI. CDR3 length: 16 residues. V trimming: 4 bases; J trimming: 5 bases; junction bases outside the gene matches: 7. The CDR3 loop reads CASSLATGGDTGELFF. The CDR3 DNA sequence: TGTGCCAGCTCACTAGCGACAGGGGGCGATACCGGGGAGCTGTTTTTT.

The chain links TRBV27 to TRBJ1-5, with D uncertain. The CDR3 extends over 13 amino acids. V was trimmed by 5 bases and J by 4 bases, leaving 9 bases between them. The germline V gene has CDR1 MNHEY and CDR2 SMNVEV (reference sequence). CDR3 bases: TGTGCCAGCAGTCAAGGCCCAAATCAGCCCCAGCATTTT. It yields the protein CASSQGPNQPQHF.

As for this clone: Compared with germline, one end of the junction differs, possibly owing to a read error. The chain joins TRBV11-2 to TRBJ2-4; 15 nucleotides align to TRBD2. This CDR3 contains 13 residues. Germline CDR1 SGHAT, CDR2 FQNNGV. The CDR3 reads CASSSGTSGGPNF. Here the CDR3 DNA reads TGTGCCAGCAGCTCGGGGACTAGCGGGGGGCCAAACTTC.

This clone appeared a single time. The gene calls are TRBV30 and TRBJ2-6; TRBD1 aligns across 9 bases. Germline assignment: CDR1 GTSNPN and CDR2 SVGIG (reference sequence). V dropped 2 bases and J dropped 0; count of bases not matched to a gene: 14. There are 20 residues in the CDR3. The CDR3 DNA reads as TGTGCCTGGAGTCCGAAAACGCGGACAGGGGTTTACTCTGGGGCCAACGTCCTGACTTTC. Translated: CAWSPKTRTGVYSGANVLTF.

V usage is TRBV6-1 and J usage is TRBJ1-1; 12 bases match TRBD1. This CDR3 comprises 14 residues. Germline V gene data show CDR1 as MNHNS and CDR2 as SASEGT. The trim removed 8 bases at V and 11 bases at J, leaving 12 bases unmatched. The CDR3 sequence: CASRSGDRGLRAFF. CDR3 DNA sequence: TGTGCCAGCCGTTCCGGGGACAGGGGGCTCAGGGCTTTCTTT.

The rearrangement links TRBV6-5 to TRBJ2-7, with D unresolved. This CDR3 spans 15 amino acids. Trimming took 0 bases from V and 2 from J, leaving 11 bases between them. Germline V CDR1 and CDR2: MNHEY, SVGAGI. CDR3 coding DNA: TGTGCCAGCAGTTACTCCGACGCTCCCGCCTACGAGCAGTACTTC. It translates to CASSYSDAPAYEQYF.

The rearrangement links TRBV6-5 to TRBJ1-3; D unresolved. CDR3 length equals 15 residues. Trimming took off 6 bases at V and 0 bases at J, with 12 bases between the two ends. CDR1 and CDR2 from the germline V gene are MNHEY and SVGAGI. The CDR3 loop is CASSPLASSGNTIYF. CDR3 nucleotide sequence: TGTGCCAGCAGCCCGTTAGCGAGCTCTGGAAACACCATATATTTT.

The chain links TRBV2 to TRBJ1-2; no firm D call. This CDR3 contains 14 residues. Looked up from germline, CDR1 is SNHLY and CDR2 is FYNNEI. V was cut by 2 bases and J by 4 bases, with 11 bases left in between. CDR3 in amino acids: CASSELTSFYGYTF. The CDR3 region has the DNA TGTGCCAGCAGTGAACTTACCAGTTTCTATGGCTACACCTTC.

This rearrangement joins TRBV18 to TRBJ1-4; D remains unclear. The V and J ends lost 3 bases and 8 bases respectively, with 10 bases between them. CDR1 and CDR2 (germline): KGHSH, LQKENI. This CDR3 region has 13 residues. CDR3 protein: CASSPARAEKLFF. The CDR3 nucleotides are TGTGCCAGCTCACCGGCGAGGGCCGAAAAACTGTTTTTT.

The chain is built from TRBV6-6 and TRBJ1-2; D unclear. V lost 5 bases and J 7 bases, leaving 8 bases between the germline ends. CDR1 and CDR2 (germline): MNHNY, SVGAGI (reference sequence). CDR3 length: 11 residues. CDR3 residues: CASSPRSGYTF. CDR3 sequence (DNA): TGTGCCAGCAGTCCGCGTTCTGGCTACACCTTC.

For the CDR3, the DNA is TGTGCCAGCTCCCCGGGACAGGGAGGACACACTGAAGCTTTCTTT. Its translation is CASSPGQGGHTEAFF. V is TRBV25-1 and J is TRBJ1-1, with 9 positions matching TRBD1. CDR3 length: 15 residues. Germline CDR1 MGHDK, CDR2 SYGVNS. Unmatched junction bases numbered 10, after V lost 8 bases and J lost 3 bases.

A note on this clone: The identical CDR3 is also encoded by other nucleotide sequences in the sample. The chain employs TRBV7-2 and TRBJ2-7; 9 nucleotides agree with TRBD1. Germline assignment: CDR1 SGHTA and CDR2 FQGNSA. J lost 7 bases, V lost 5 bases, and 6 bases had no gene match. The length of the CDR3 is 13 residues. CDR3 sequence: CASSLGQGREQYF. The DNA of the CDR3 is TGTGCCAGCAGCCTAGGACAGGGGCGGGAGCAGTACTTC.

Note on this clone: Other DNA sequences from this sample encode an identical CDR3 as well. The V call is TRBV29-1, the J call TRBJ2-1, with 11 nucleotides matching TRBD2. This CDR3 is built from 14 residues. Germline values: CDR1 SQVTM, CDR2 ANQGSEA. The trim removed 4 bases at V and 4 bases at J, leaving 3 bases unmatched. CDR3 nucleotides: TGCAGCGTTGTAGGGACTAGCGGATACAATGAGCAGTTCTTC. Translation: CSVVGTSGYNEQFF.